The sequence of this T cell receptor (beta chain) was determined in a study of PD-L1 blockade in urothelial cancer. At the level of the study: Atezolizumab (1,200 mg intravenously every 3 weeks) began at some point between 2013 and 2015 for patients. Study-wide results and caveats: For durable-benefit patients, tumor-associated blood clones expanded more at 3 weeks.

Clones were read by immunoSEQ multiplex PCR, and TCRdb kept only the in-frame ones, dropping some. The sample carries around 32,000 clones, about 90% recorded once. A word on this clone: Its antigen is not known.

Patients suffered from locally advanced or metastatic urothelial carcinoma. This sequence was found in a man aged 50 to 59 with urothelial cancer. Sequencing was performed on PBMCs, taken around atezolizumab (anti-PD-L1) treatment.

CDR3 amino acids: CASSPTENIQYF. The CDR3 DNA is TGTGCCAGCAGCCCAACAGAAAACATTCAGTACTTC. The rearrangement links TRBV11-2 to TRBJ2-4; the D is unclear. V was cut by 5 bases and J by 5 bases, with 7 bases left in between. The CDR3 has 12 amino acids. CDR1 is SGHAT and CDR2 is FQNNGV in the germline V gene. The full variable domain, its missing parts supplied by reference TRBV11-2 and TRBJ2-4, is EAGVAQSPRYKIIEKRQSVAFWCNPISGHATLYWYQQILGQGPKLLIQFQNNGVVDDSQLPKDRFSAERLKGVDSTLKIQPAKLEDSAVYLCASSPTENIQYFGAGTRLSVL.